The 9 T cell receptor beta chains below come from one sample, sequenced in a study of identical twins. MiXCR, run by TCRdb on the 5' RACE reads, gives a single entry per CDR3 protein. The table shows some 1,600,000 distinct CDR3 sequences, with roughly a third occurring only once. The sample comprised cord blood. The receptors stem from a newborn girl in good health.

The gene calls are TRBV28 and TRBJ1-3; 7 bases fit TRBD1. This CDR3 contains 15 residues. V was pared by 6 bases and J by 0 bases, with 5 bases of the junction left unmatched. The germline gives CDR1 MDHEN, CDR2 SYDVKM. DNA of the CDR3: TGTGCCAGCAGCCGGGACAGCAACTCTGGAAACACCATATATTTT. Translating gives CASSRDSNSGNTIYF.

The CDR3 nucleotides read TGCAGTGCAGCCGGGACTAGCGGGAGGAGGTACGAGCAGTACTTC. This encodes CSAAGTSGRRYEQYF. This rearrangement joins TRBV20-1 to TRBJ2-7; 15 positions match TRBD2. CDR3 length equals 15 residues. Germline V gene lookup returns CDR1 DFQATT and CDR2 SNEGSKA (reference sequence). Losses at the gene ends were 6 bases for V and 4 bases for J; bases not matched to a gene: 7.

Concerning this clonotype: This may be a read error, as it is one base from a much larger clone. The chain joins TRBV24-1 to TRBJ2-1; 14 bases map to TRBD2. The J call is uncertain, as TRBJ2-7 better fits the DNA end. Germline V gene data show CDR1 as KGHDR and CDR2 as SFDVKD. CDR3 length: 20 residues. The CDR3 here is CATSDKWTSGRHVSYNEQYF. DNA for the CDR3: TGTGCCACCAGTGACAAATGGACTAGCGGGAGGCACGTCTCCTACAATGAGCAGTACTTC.

This clonotype has just one count. The DNA of the CDR3 is TGTGCCAGCAGTATTATTACAGCCACCGGGGAGCTGTTTTTT. This codes for CASSIITATGELFF. The rearrangement joins TRBV2 to TRBJ2-2; D unresolved. CDR1 is SNHLY, CDR2 FYNNEI, per germline. V lost 5 bases, J lost 4 bases, and 11 bases lay in between. The CDR3 length is 14 residues.

The chain links TRBV2 to TRBJ2-1; 8 positions agree with TRBD2. Per germline, CDR1 SNHLY and CDR2 FYNNEI. V dropped 6 bases and J dropped 3; count of bases not matched to a gene: 7. The CDR3 consists of 15 residues. CDR3 in amino acids: CASSLLAEDYNEQFF. In DNA form, the CDR3 reads TGTGCCAGCAGCCTACTAGCGGAAGACTACAATGAGCAGTTCTTC.

This clonotype has just a few counts. This chain joins TRBV20-1 and TRBJ2-7; 9 bases fit TRBD1. Germline assignment: CDR1 DFQATT and CDR2 SNEGSKA (reference sequence). The CDR3 is made up of 13 amino acids. V shed 8 bases and J 1 base; nucleotides not matched to a gene: 6. DNA for the CDR3: TGCAGTCCAGGACAGGGGACTTCCTACGAGCAGTACTTC. The encoded protein is CSPGQGTSYEQYF.

A single count supports this clonotype. The chain joins TRBV19 to TRBJ2-1; D gene unclear. V was pared by 6 bases and J by 9 bases, with 12 bases between. CDR1 and CDR2 (germline): LNHDA, SQIVND (reference sequence). The CDR3 has 12 amino acids. CDR3 coding DNA: TGTGCCAGTAGAGGAATGGGCGGTGAGCAGTTCTTC. Residues: CASRGMGGEQFF.

The rearrangement links TRBV10-3 to TRBJ2-1; D might be TRBD1 or TRBD2, each matching 5 bases. Trimming removed 4 bases at V and 8 bases at J, with 12 bases between. Germline lookup yields CDR1 ENHRY and CDR2 SYGVKD. The CDR3 has 13 amino acids. The CDR3 region has the DNA TGTGCCATCAGTGGGGGACGTGGGGATGAGCAGTTCTTC. It yields the protein CAISGGRGDEQFF.

Many counts were recorded for this clonotype. The gene calls are TRBV29-1 and TRBJ2-3; the match to TRBD1 covers 9 bases. This CDR3 spans 14 amino acids. Trimming took 3 bases from V and 3 from J; bases not matched to a gene: 4. Germline CDR1 and CDR2: SQVTM and ANQGSEA. The CDR3 DNA sequence: TGCAGCGTTGAGGTGACAGGGGGGACAGATACGCAGTATTTT. Translating it yields CSVEVTGGTDTQYF.